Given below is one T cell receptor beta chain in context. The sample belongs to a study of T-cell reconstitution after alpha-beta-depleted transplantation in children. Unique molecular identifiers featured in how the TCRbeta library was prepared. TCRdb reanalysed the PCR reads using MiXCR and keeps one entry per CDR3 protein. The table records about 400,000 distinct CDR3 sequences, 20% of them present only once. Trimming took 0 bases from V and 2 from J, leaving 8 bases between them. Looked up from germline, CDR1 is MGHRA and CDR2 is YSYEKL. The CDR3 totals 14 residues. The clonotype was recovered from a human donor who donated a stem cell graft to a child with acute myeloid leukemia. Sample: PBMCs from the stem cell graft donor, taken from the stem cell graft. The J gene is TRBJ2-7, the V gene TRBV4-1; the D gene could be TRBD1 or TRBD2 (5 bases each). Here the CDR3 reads CASSQDGATYEQYF. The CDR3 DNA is TGCGCCAGCAGCCAAGACGGGGCGACCTACGAGCAGTACTTC.